This T cell receptor beta chain stems from a study of shared clonotypes between healthy human individuals. Study conclusions and caveats: Around 4.7% of naive CD4 clonotypes were shared across a few donors. Sequencing depth was expected to influence donor clonotype sharing.

About this clone: The antigen is not known.

Germline lookup yields CDR1 SGHAT and CDR2 FQNNGV. V lost 5 bases to trimming and J lost 8 bases; unmatched junction nucleotides: 9. The CDR3 is made up of 16 amino acids. Both subsets, CD45RA+ naive and CD45RA-negative memory, were split from the CD4+ cells. Generated by immunoSEQ multiplex PCR, the TCRdb table keeps only in-frame clones and is missing some. The sample carries a few million clones, 85% to 95% recorded once. The sequenced material came from naive CD4+ T cells from PBMCs. The sample's subset: CD45RA+ positively selected. The V gene is TRBV11-2, the J gene TRBJ2-1; 13 bases agree with TRBD2. The clonotype comes from a man younger than 35 in good health. Some clones in this sample may be carry-over from other donors' samples. The chain's CDR3 is CASSPWTSGRPDEQFF. DNA for the CDR3: TGTGCCAGCAGCCCATGGACTAGCGGGAGACCAGATGAGCAGTTCTTC.